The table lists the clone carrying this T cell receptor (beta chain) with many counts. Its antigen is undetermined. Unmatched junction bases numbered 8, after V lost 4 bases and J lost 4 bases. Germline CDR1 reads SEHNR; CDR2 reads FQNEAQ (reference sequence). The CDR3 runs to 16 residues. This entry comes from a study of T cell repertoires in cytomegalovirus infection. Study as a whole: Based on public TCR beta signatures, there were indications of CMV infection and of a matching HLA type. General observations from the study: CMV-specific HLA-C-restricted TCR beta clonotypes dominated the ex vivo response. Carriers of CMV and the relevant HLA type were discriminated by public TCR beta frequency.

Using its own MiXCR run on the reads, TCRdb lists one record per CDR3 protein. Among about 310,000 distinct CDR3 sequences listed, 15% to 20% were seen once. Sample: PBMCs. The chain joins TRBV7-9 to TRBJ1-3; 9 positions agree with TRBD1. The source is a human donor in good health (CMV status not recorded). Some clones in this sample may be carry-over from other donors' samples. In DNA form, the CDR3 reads TGTGCCAGCAGCTATACTCCCGGGACAGGGGGAAACACCATATATTTT. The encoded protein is CASSYTPGTGGNTIYF.